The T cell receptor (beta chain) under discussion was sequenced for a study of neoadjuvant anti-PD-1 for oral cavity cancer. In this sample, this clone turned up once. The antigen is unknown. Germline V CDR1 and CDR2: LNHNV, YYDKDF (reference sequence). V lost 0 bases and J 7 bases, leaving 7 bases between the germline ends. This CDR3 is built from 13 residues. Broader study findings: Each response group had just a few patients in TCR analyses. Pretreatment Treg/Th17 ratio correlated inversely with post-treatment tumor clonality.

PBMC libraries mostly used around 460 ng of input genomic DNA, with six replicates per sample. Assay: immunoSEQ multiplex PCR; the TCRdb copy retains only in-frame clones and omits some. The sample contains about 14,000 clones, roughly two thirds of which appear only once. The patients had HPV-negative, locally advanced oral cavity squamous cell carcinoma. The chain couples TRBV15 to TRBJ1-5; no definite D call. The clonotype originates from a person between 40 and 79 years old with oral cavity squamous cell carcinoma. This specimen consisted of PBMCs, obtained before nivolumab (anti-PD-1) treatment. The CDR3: CATSRDLGQPQHF. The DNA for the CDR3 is TGTGCCACCAGCAGAGATCTGGGGCAGCCCCAGCATTTT.